This T cell receptor (beta chain) was sequenced during a study of control samples from healthy donors and cancer patients (dated by TCRdb to the early 2020s). CDR1 and CDR2 were assigned from the germline V gene as SGHNT and YENEEA. The V and J ends are trimmed by 1 base and 2 bases, leaving 13 bases between them. The CDR3 contains 16 residues, cysteine and phenylalanine counted. Solely the CDR3 DNA is kept, with 48 bases framed from the first base. In the case of this clone: Its cognate antigen has yet to be identified. Nothing much larger sits one base from this clone, and base qualities are not available.

The library was built by means of the immunoSEQ multiplex PCR assay. Sourced from immuneACCESS, this table was stored by TCRdb with only in-frame sequences that have V and J called. A share of the clones is absent; for the studies checked, an unresolved V gene accounts for under half, and the remainder has no known explanation. The sample has about 130,000 clones on record, about 93% of them singletons. The ten largest clones take up over 2% of the sample. This chain is built from TRBV11-3 and TRBJ2-3; possibly the D gene is TRBD2, per 5 matching bases. Sequenced: blood. This receptor was taken from a man aged 18 to 29 in good health. The nucleotide sequence reads as follows: TGTGCCAGCAGCTTAGGGGTGGGAGAAGACACAGATACGCAGTATTTT. Translated, it reads CASSLGVGEDTDTQYF.